One and the same sample provided the 12 T cell receptor beta chains below, sequenced in a study of identical twins (dated by TCRdb to about 2016). Preparation of the library involved 5' RACE. The reads were generated on an Illumina HiSeq 2000. TCRdb ran its own pipeline on the public reads, namely fastp trimming at Q25 and MiXCR clone calling, and kept in-frame beta chains. Every distinct CDR3 protein forms one entry, paired with its most common genes and DNA. The sample table shows approximately 590,000 distinct CDR3 sequences, and more than 9% are seen once. The ten largest clones capture approximately 3% of the sample. The same sample was also used in a study of yellow fever vaccine responses in identical twins.

The sample taken for sequencing was PBMCs. These receptors all stem from a woman under 30 in good health.

This clonotype was seen at least ten times. The chain is built from TRBV4-2 and TRBJ2-7, with D maybe TRBD2 (5 bases). In germline, CDR1 is LGHNA, CDR2 YNFKEQ. The CDR3 contains 17 residues. Trimming left V 1 base short and J 8 bases short, with 24 bases between. The chain's CDR3 is CASSQVGYGLHDDKQYF. Written as DNA, the CDR3 is TGTGCCAGCAGCCAAGTTGGCTACGGACTCCATGATGATAAGCAGTACTTC.

The rearrangement joins TRBV20-1 to TRBJ2-3; D may be TRBD2 (7 bases). The CDR3 has 13 residues. The V gene's germline CDR1 is DFQATT and CDR2 SNEGSKA (reference sequence). With 4 bases removed from V and 5 bases from J, the gap between germline ends came to 13 bases. CDR3 sequence (DNA): TGCAGTGCTATGGGGGGGACACGAGATACGCAGTATTTT. Translation: CSAMGGTRDTQYF.

This clonotype was seen repeatedly, ten times or more. J is TRBJ2-2 and V is TRBV9; a possible D gene is TRBD1 (5 bases). Looked up from germline, CDR1 is SGDLS and CDR2 is YYNGEE. The germline V and J ends were trimmed by 0 bases and 5 bases, with 17 bases remaining between them. The CDR3 has 17 residues. Written as DNA, the CDR3 is TGTGCCAGCAGCGTAGGGTCAGGGAAGAAAGGTACCGGGGAGCTGTTTTTT. This codes for CASSVGSGKKGTGELFF.

Only a few counts were recorded for this clonotype. This rearrangement joins TRBV9 to TRBJ2-7; D possibly matches TRBD1 or TRBD2 (6 bases each). Looked up from germline, CDR1 is SGDLS and CDR2 is YYNGEE. Deletions cut 0 bases from V and 2 bases from J, with 12 bases between. The CDR3 is 15 residues long. For the CDR3, the DNA is TGTGCCAGCAGCGTAGGAGGGGGGACGGCCTACGAGCAGTACTTC. Amino acids: CASSVGGGTAYEQYF.

This clonotype has a handful of counts. V usage is TRBV19 and J usage is TRBJ2-3; the D gene could be TRBD1 or TRBD2 (5 bases each). V shed 3 bases and J shed 4 bases, with 14 bases lying between them. The CDR3 is made up of 15 amino acids. Germline loops: CDR1 LNHDA, CDR2 SQIVND (reference sequence). The CDR3 loop reads CASSIMGEAADTQYF. In DNA, the CDR3 is TGTGCCAGTAGTATCATGGGGGAAGCGGCAGATACGCAGTATTTT.

This clonotype came up a few times. J is TRBJ2-6 and V is TRBV9; D may be TRBD1 or TRBD2 (5 bases each). V lost 4 bases, J lost 0 bases, and 17 bases lay in between. This CDR3 is built from 18 residues. Germline V gives CDR1 SGDLS, CDR2 YYNGEE. Here the CDR3 reads CASSPSDSGVSGANVLTF. CDR3 bases: TGTGCCAGCAGCCCGTCCGACAGCGGAGTCTCTGGGGCCAACGTCCTGACTTTC.

This chain connects TRBV7-9 to TRBJ2-5, with D perhaps matching TRBD1 (6 bases). Germline V CDR1 and CDR2: SEHNR, FQNEAQ (reference sequence). The CDR3 is 14 residues long. V was trimmed by 5 bases and J by 0 bases, leaving 10 bases between them. The CDR3 loop reads CASSNGQYQETQYF. Here the CDR3 DNA reads TGTGCCAGCAGCAACGGACAGTACCAAGAGACCCAGTACTTC.

This clonotype was seen a few times. This chain joins TRBV27 and TRBJ2-5; 12 bases align to TRBD2. Germline V gives CDR1 MNHEY, CDR2 SMNVEV (reference sequence). This CDR3 has 16 residues. J was trimmed by 5 bases and V by 7 bases; bases with no gene match: 11. The CDR3 region is CASTATSGRAWETQYF. CDR3 DNA: TGTGCCAGCACCGCGACTAGCGGGAGAGCATGGGAGACCCAGTACTTC.

This clonotype was detected many times. The gene calls are TRBV9 and TRBJ2-7; no clear D. This CDR3 has 16 residues. Germline V gene sequence: CDR1 SGDLS, CDR2 YYNGEE. Between the trimmed V and J ends, which lost 4 bases and 0 bases, there was a span of 17 bases. Here the CDR3 reads CASSPHGPPISYEQYF. CDR3 coding DNA: TGTGCCAGCAGCCCCCACGGACCTCCTATCTCCTACGAGCAGTACTTC.

This clonotype was seen at least ten times. The genes are TRBV6-2 or TRBV6-3 and TRBJ2-1; TRBD2 matches 10 bases. This CDR3 is 16 amino acids long. After removal of 6 bases from V and 7 bases from J, the junction contained 12 bases not matched to a gene. CDR1 is MNHEY, CDR2 SVGEGT, per germline. CDR3 sequence (DNA): TGTGCCAGCAGCCAAAAGCGGGGGGGCCTGGGAAATGAGCAGTTCTTC. Amino acid sequence: CASSQKRGGLGNEQFF.

This chain uses TRBV18 with TRBJ1-2; TRBD1 agrees at 10 bases. CDR3 length: 15 amino acids. Germline CDR1 is KGHSH and CDR2 is LQKENI. V dropped 5 bases and J dropped 3; count of bases not matched to a gene: 6. Written as DNA, the CDR3 is TGTGCCAGCTCAGAAGGACAGGGGGGCTACTATGGCTACACCTTC. Residues: CASSEGQGGYYGYTF.

This clonotype was picked up many times. The chain carries TRBV14 and TRBJ2-1, with unresolved D. Per the germline V gene, CDR1 is SGHDN and CDR2 is FVKESK. V was pared by 1 base and J by 3 bases, with 10 bases between. This CDR3 is 15 amino acids long. CDR3 in amino acids: CASSQGGDIYNEQFF. The CDR3 nucleotides read TGTGCCAGCAGCCAAGGAGGTGACATCTACAATGAGCAGTTCTTC.